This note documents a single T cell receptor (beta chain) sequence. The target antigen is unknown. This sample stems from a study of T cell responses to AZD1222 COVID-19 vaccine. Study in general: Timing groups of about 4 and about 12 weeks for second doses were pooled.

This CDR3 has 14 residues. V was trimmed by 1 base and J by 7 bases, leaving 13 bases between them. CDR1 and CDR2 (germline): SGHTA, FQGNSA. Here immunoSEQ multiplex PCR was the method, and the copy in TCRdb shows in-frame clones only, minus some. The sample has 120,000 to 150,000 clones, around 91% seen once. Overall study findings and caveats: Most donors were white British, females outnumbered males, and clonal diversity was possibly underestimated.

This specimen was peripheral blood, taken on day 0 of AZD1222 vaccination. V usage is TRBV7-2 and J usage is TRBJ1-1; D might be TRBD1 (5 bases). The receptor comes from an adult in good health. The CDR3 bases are TGTGCCAGCAGCTTAGGACGGGACGGTTATGAAGCTTTCTTT. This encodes CASSLGRDGYEAFF.